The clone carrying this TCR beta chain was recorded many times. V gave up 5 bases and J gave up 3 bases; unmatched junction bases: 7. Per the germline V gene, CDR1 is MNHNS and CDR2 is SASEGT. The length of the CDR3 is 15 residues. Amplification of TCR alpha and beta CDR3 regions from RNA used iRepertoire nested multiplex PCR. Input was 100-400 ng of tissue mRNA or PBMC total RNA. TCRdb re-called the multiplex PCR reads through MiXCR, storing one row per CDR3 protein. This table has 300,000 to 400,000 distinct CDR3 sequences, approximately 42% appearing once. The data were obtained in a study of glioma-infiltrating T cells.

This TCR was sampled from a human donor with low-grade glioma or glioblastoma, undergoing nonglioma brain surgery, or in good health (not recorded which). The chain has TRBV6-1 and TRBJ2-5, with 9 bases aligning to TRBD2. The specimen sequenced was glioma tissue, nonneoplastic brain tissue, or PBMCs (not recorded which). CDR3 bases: TGTGCCAGCAGTTGGTCTAGCGGGAAGGAAGAGACCCAGTACTTC. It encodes CASSWSSGKEETQYF.